This is a list of T cell receptor beta chains from one sample in a study of PD-1 blockade in classical Hodgkin lymphoma. Sequencing used immunoSEQ multiplex PCR; TCRdb keeps in-frame clones, though not all of them. The sample carries 20,000 to 25,000 clones, around 74% recorded once. The material sequenced was CD4+ T cells from blood, taken before the fourth cycle of nivolumab. Receptors were obtained from a human donor with classical Hodgkin lymphoma. Each CDR3 is given with its conserved first and last residue. A D gene is named only where the DNA matches it firmly. The size of a clone is reported for some rows only, either as once, few or many, or as a class for expanded clones.

D	V	size	J	CDR3	DNA
NA	TRBV5-1	NA	TRBJ2-3	CASSPGTPTDTQYF	TGCGCCAGCAGCCCCGGGACTCCCACAGATACGCAGTATTTT
NA	TRBV6-6	few	TRBJ1-4	CASSYRGEREKLFF	TGTGCCAGCAGTTACCGGGGGGAGAGGGAAAAACTGTTTTTT
NA	TRBV14	NA	TRBJ1-1	CASSQAIEAFF	TGTGCCAGCAGCCAAGCCATAGAAGCTTTCTTT
TRBD1	TRBV27	NA	TRBJ2-3	CASSLWTGTGFTDTQYF	TGTGCCAGCAGTTTATGGACCGGGACAGGGTTCACAGATACGCAGTATTTT
TRBD1	TRBV18	NA	TRBJ2-7	CASSPWQGVNEQYF	TGTGCCAGCTCACCATGGCAGGGGGTCAATGAGCAGTACTTC
NA	TRBV6-1	NA	TRBJ2-1	CASSEGLAGHEQFF	TGTGCCAGCAGTGAAGGATTGGCAGGGCATGAGCAGTTCTTC
NA	TRBV30	few	TRBJ1-2	CASQGLYGYTF	TGTGCCTCCCAGGGGCTCTATGGCTACACCTTC
NA	TRBV15	NA	TRBJ2-1	CATSGLRGGYYNEQFF	TGTGCCACCAGCGGCCTTCGGGGTGGTTATTACAATGAGCAGTTCTTC
TRBD1	TRBV5-1	medium-sized	TRBJ1-6	CASSLRTGIDSPLHF	TGCGCCAGCAGCTTGCGGACAGGAATTGATTCACCCCTCCACTTT
TRBD2	TRBV11-2	few	TRBJ2-2	CASSYLAGGFGGELFF	TGTGCCAGCAGCTATCTAGCGGGGGGCTTTGGCGGGGAGCTGTTTTTT
TRBD2	TRBV4-3	NA	TRBJ2-4	CASSQTRGRGGVAKNIQYF	TGCGCCAGCAGCCAAACACGAGGGCGGGGGGGAGTAGCCAAAAACATTCAGTACTTC
TRBD1	TRBV28	NA	TRBJ1-4	CASNQQGIGEKLFF	TGTGCCAGCAACCAACAGGGGATTGGCGAAAAACTGTTTTTT
NA	TRBV6-6	NA	TRBJ1-1	CASSYGGMNTEAFF	TGTGCCAGCAGTTACGGGGGCATGAACACTGAAGCTTTCTTT
NA	TRBV7-9	once	TRBJ2-3	CASSPGQFGTTRADTQYF	TGTGCCAGCAGCCCAGGACAGTTTGGGACTACCCGGGCAGATACGCAGTATTTT
TRBD2	TRBV6-1	once	TRBJ2-5	CASRITSGAQETQYF	TGTGCCAGCAGGATTACTAGCGGGGCTCAAGAGACCCAGTACTTC
TRBD1	TRBV6-4	NA	TRBJ1-1	CASRGQGAGGTEAFF	TGTGCCAGCAGAGGACAGGGAGCAGGAGGCACTGAAGCTTTCTTT
NA	TRBV27	NA	TRBJ2-5	CASSLKLRVGETQYF	TGTGCCAGCAGTTTAAAGCTCCGGGTGGGCGAGACCCAGTACTTC
NA	TRBV9	NA	TRBJ1-1	CASSEPAGSDLEAFF	TGTGCCAGCAGCGAGCCAGCGGGGTCAGATCTTGAAGCTTTCTTT
NA	TRBV19	NA	TRBJ1-4	CASSPPPLGQGPEKLFF	TGTGCCAGTAGTCCTCCCCCGCTAGGGCAGGGGCCTGAAAAACTGTTTTTT
NA	TRBV6-1	once	TRBJ2-5	CASTSRGKETQYF	TGTGCCAGCACCTCTAGGGGAAAGGAGACCCAGTACTTC
TRBD2	TRBV6-6	few	TRBJ2-3	CASSLNSGGHTDTQYF	TGTGCCAGCAGTCTTAATAGCGGGGGGCATACAGATACGCAGTATTTT
TRBD1	TRBV9	NA	TRBJ2-7	CASSPGGQGANEQYF	TGTGCCAGCAGCCCTGGAGGGCAGGGGGCCAACGAGCAGTACTTC
TRBD1	TRBV5-1	NA	TRBJ1-5	CASSGNRGSGNQPQHF	TGCGCCAGCAGCGGGAACAGGGGATCTGGCAATCAGCCCCAGCATTTT
NA	TRBV5-6	NA	TRBJ2-3	CASSRVESDTQYF	TGTGCCAGCAGCCGCGTAGAATCGGATACGCAGTATTTT
NA	TRBV18	NA	TRBJ2-7	CASSPRLRGSYEQYF	TGTGCCAGCTCACCGCGGTTGAGGGGGTCCTACGAGCAGTACTTC
NA	TRBV11-2	NA	TRBJ2-5	CASSLERTAQTQYF	TGTGCCAGCAGCTTAGAACGAACCGCCCAGACCCAGTACTTC